These 16 T cell receptor beta chains originate from one sample sequenced in a study of cytomegalovirus exposure and HLA in healthy donors (dated by TCRdb to the late 2010s). The library was made by the immunoSEQ multiplex PCR assay. For the multiplex PCR, a mixture combining 60 forward primers for TCR Vbeta segments and 13 reverse primers for TCR Jbeta segments was used. Here the immuneACCESS table is served through TCRdb, limited to in-frame sequences with V and J called. Missing clones are a known gap in these copies; in checked studies unresolved V genes cover under half, and the rest lacks a known reason. A total of 65,000 to 70,000 clones appear in this sample, 55% to 75% of them only once. Roughly 11% of the sample belongs to the ten largest clones. The sequencing input was PBMCs. The origin of the receptors is a woman younger than 45 in good health and CMV-seronegative.

The chain links TRBV7-2 to TRBJ1-2, with unresolved D. V shed 3 bases and J shed 7 bases, with 12 bases lying between them. This CDR3 has 13 amino acids. CDR1 SGHTA and CDR2 FQGNSA come from the germline V gene. The CDR3 here is CASSLGVGRGYTF. The CDR3 nucleotides are TGTGCCAGCAGCTTGGGAGTCGGGCGTGGCTACACCTTC.

CDR3 in DNA: TGTGCCAGCTCACCCGAAAAGCTGGGCAATCAGCCCCAGCATTTT. It specifies CASSPEKLGNQPQHF. This sequence joins TRBV18 and TRBJ1-5; D is ambiguous. This CDR3 has 15 amino acids. Trimming took off 3 bases at V and 2 bases at J, with 11 bases between the two ends. In germline, CDR1 is KGHSH, CDR2 LQKENI.

The chain has TRBV19 and TRBJ2-2; tentative D call: TRBD2 (6 bases). The CDR3 contains 16 residues. The V gene lost 0 bases and the J gene lost 3 bases, with 11 bases spanning the gap. Germline V gives CDR1 LNHDA, CDR2 SQIVND (reference sequence). CDR3 nucleotide sequence: TGTGCCAGTAGTATAGACAGGAGGGTAGACACCGGGGAGCTGTTTTTT. Its translation is CASSIDRRVDTGELFF.

This rearrangement joins TRBV7-9 to TRBJ2-5; D gene uncertain. V shed 5 bases and J shed 9 bases, with 10 bases lying between them. The CDR3 totals 11 residues. CDR1 SEHNR and CDR2 FQNEAQ come from the germline V gene (reference sequence). The CDR3 loop reads CASSQDQAQYF. CDR3 bases: TGTGCCAGCAGCCAAGATCAGGCCCAGTACTTC. Variable domain in full (rest from reference TRBV7-9 and TRBJ2-5): DTGVSQNPRHKITKRGQNVTFRCDPISEHNRLYWYRQTLGQGPEFLTYFQNEAQLEKSRLLSDRFSAERPKGSFSTLEIQRTEQGDSAMYLCASSQDQAQYFGPGTRLLVL.

The rearrangement uses TRBV11-3 and TRBJ2-7; D might be TRBD1 (7 bases). Germline-derived CDR1 and CDR2 are SGHNT and YENEEA. V lost 3 bases and J 1 base, leaving 10 bases between the germline ends. The CDR3 runs to 14 residues. CDR3 loop: CASSLGGQSYEQYF. The CDR3 region has the DNA TGTGCCAGCAGCTTGGGGGGACAGTCCTACGAGCAGTACTTC.

This chain uses TRBV21-1 with TRBJ1-6. TRBV21-1 counts as a pseudogene. The CDR3 totals 16 residues. The CDR3 loop reads CASSKNVPTNHSPLHF. In nucleotides, the CDR3 is TGTGCCAGCAGCAAAAACGTACCTACGAACCATTCACCCCTCCACTTT.

J is TRBJ2-5 and V is TRBV27, with 10 bases fitting TRBD2. CDR3 length: 17 amino acids. After removal of 7 bases from V and 2 bases from J, the junction contained 13 bases not matched to a gene. Germline V CDR1 and CDR2: MNHEY, SMNVEV (reference sequence). The CDR3 spells CASMRLAGVPRQETQYF. DNA for the CDR3: TGTGCCAGCATGCGGCTAGCGGGGGTTCCGAGGCAAGAGACCCAGTACTTC.

The rearrangement uses TRBV9 and TRBJ2-7, with 7 bases matching TRBD2. Germline V gene data show CDR1 as SGDLS and CDR2 as YYNGEE. V gave up 4 bases and J gave up 2 bases; unmatched junction bases: 6. The CDR3 is 14 amino acids. This chain's CDR3 is CASSLGGIAYEQYF. CDR3 nucleotide sequence: TGTGCCAGCAGCCTCGGGGGGATCGCCTACGAGCAGTACTTC.

The genes are TRBV5-4 and TRBJ1-1, with D perhaps TRBD1 (5 bases). Trimming shortened V by 6 bases and J by 3 bases, and 12 bases separated the two germline ends. The CDR3 sequence is 13 residues long. Germline V gene data show CDR1 as SGHNT and CDR2 as YYREEE (reference sequence). CDR3 DNA: TGTGCCAGCACCTCCCGGGACTACACTGAAGCTTTCTTT. Residues: CASTSRDYTEAFF.

There are a few counts of this clone. V usage is TRBV9 and J usage is TRBJ2-2; D is unresolved. V was pared by 0 bases and J by 6 bases, with 6 bases between. This CDR3 comprises 13 residues. Germline loops: CDR1 SGDLS, CDR2 YYNGEE. The CDR3 DNA is TGTGCCAGCAGCGTAGCTACGTCCGGGGAGCTGTTTTTT. Its protein is CASSVATSGELFF.

The chain links TRBV30 to TRBJ1-2; TRBD1 agrees at 9 bases. The CDR3 sequence is 15 residues long. Trimming cost V 2 bases and J 0 bases; bases outside gene matches: 4. The germline V gene encodes CDR1 GTSNPN and CDR2 SVGIG (reference sequence). CDR3 sequence: CAWSKGQGANYGYTF. The CDR3 DNA sequence: TGTGCCTGGAGTAAGGGACAGGGAGCTAACTATGGCTACACCTTC.

The rearrangement joins TRBV6-5 to TRBJ2-7, with 7 bases aligning to TRBD1. The CDR3 length is 15 residues. The V gene's germline CDR1 is MNHEY and CDR2 SVGAGI. V lost 0 bases and J lost 4; bases outside the gene matches: 6. CDR3 bases: TGTGCCAGCAGTTACTCAGGTACCAGGGGGTACGAGCAGTACTTC. It translates to CASSYSGTRGYEQYF.

V and J are TRBV10-1 and TRBJ1-1; D is undetermined. Deletions cut 10 bases from V and 10 bases from J, with 16 bases between. CDR3 length: 11 amino acids. Germline V lookup: CDR1 WNHNN, CDR2 SYGVQD (reference sequence). The CDR3 nucleotides read TGCGCCAACCCACCCCGGGAGGTAGCTTTCTTT. Translating gives CANPPREVAFF.

The rearrangement links TRBV11-2 to TRBJ2-6; 9 nucleotides match TRBD1. From germline, CDR1 is SGHAT and CDR2 FQNNGV. The CDR3 has 19 amino acids. V shed 4 bases, J shed 0 bases, and the junction held 10 bases outside the gene matches. The CDR3 sequence: CASSSSPGQGLSGANVLTF. CDR3 coding DNA: TGTGCCAGCAGCTCGTCACCGGGACAGGGACTCTCTGGGGCCAACGTCCTGACTTTC. Filled out from reference TRBV11-2 and TRBJ2-6, the complete variable domain reads EAGVAQSPRYKIIEKRQSVAFWCNPISGHATLYWYQQILGQGPKLLIQFQNNGVVDDSQLPKDRFSAERLKGVDSTLKIQPAKLEDSAVYLCASSSSPGQGLSGANVLTFGAGSRLTVL.

The V and J genes are TRBV7-3 and TRBJ2-7, with 8 bases aligning to TRBD2. V lost 5 bases and J lost 7; bases outside the gene matches: 10. CDR1 and CDR2 from the germline V gene are SGHTA and FQGTGA. This CDR3 comprises 14 residues. CDR3 bases: TGTGCCAGCAGCCTGACCGGGACTAGGGGGGAGCAGTACTTC. Translation gives CASSLTGTRGEQYF. Looking up the rest from reference TRBV7-3 and TRBJ2-7 gives the full variable domain: GAGVSQTPSNKVTEKGKYVELRCDPISGHTALYWYRQSLGQGPEFLIYFQGTGAADDSGLPNDRFFAVRPEGSVSTLKIQRTERGDSAVYLCASSLTGTRGEQYFGPGTRLTVT.

This clone came up once. The V and J genes are TRBV25-1 and TRBJ2-1; 14 positions match TRBD2. The germline V gene has CDR1 MGHDK and CDR2 SYGVNS. The CDR3 spans 14 residues. J gave up 7 bases and V 4 bases, and 0 bases lay outside the gene matches. The CDR3: CASSGTSGGNEQFF. The CDR3, as DNA: TGTGCCAGCAGTGGGACTAGCGGGGGGAATGAGCAGTTCTTC.